Listed here are 31 T cell receptor beta chains from one sample, sequenced in a study of graft-versus-host responses after intestinal transplantation. The protocol was immunoSEQ multiplex PCR, while the TCRdb copy is restricted to in-frame clones and leaves out a portion. The sample records some 46,000 clones, about 93% being singletons. Here the sequenced sample was PBMCs, taken around 790 days after a first intestinal transplant, on the day of a second. The receptors here all came from a human patient who received an intestinal transplant, so some T cells may come from the graft donor.

CDR3 loop: CASSRAGQPQHF. The CDR3 bases are TGTGCCAGCAGTAGAGCAGGGCAGCCCCAGCATTTT. The J gene is TRBJ1-5, the V gene TRBV14; D may be TRBD1 (5 bases). Trimming left V 6 bases short and J 7 bases short, with 10 bases between. Germline loops: CDR1 SGHDN, CDR2 FVKESK. This CDR3 region has 12 residues.

About this clone: The same CDR3 also results from other DNA sequences found in this sample. The chain carries TRBV7-9 and TRBJ1-2; D gene ambiguous. The V gene lost 0 bases and the J gene lost 4 bases, with 6 bases spanning the gap. Germline CDR1 is SEHNR and CDR2 is FQNEAQ (reference sequence). CDR3 length: 13 residues. For the CDR3, the DNA is TGTGCCAGCAGCTTAGCAGGGAGCTATGGCTACACCTTC. Its translation: CASSLAGSYGYTF.

V usage is TRBV6-5 and J usage is TRBJ2-1, with TRBD2 matching over 9 bases. The CDR3 runs to 16 residues. Germline V CDR1 and CDR2: MNHEY, SVGAGI. Losses at the gene ends were 4 bases for V and 0 bases for J; bases not matched to a gene: 4. The CDR3 nucleotides are TGTGCCAGCAGTTGGACTAGCGCGAGCTCCTACAATGAGCAGTTCTTC. This encodes CASSWTSASSYNEQFF.

The chain recombines TRBV9 with TRBJ1-4; D is perhaps TRBD1 (5 bases). Germline loops: CDR1 SGDLS, CDR2 YYNGEE. V lost 6 bases and J 3 bases, leaving 21 bases between the germline ends. The CDR3 covers 17 residues. CDR3 DNA: TGTGCCAGCAAATCTGGTAGTAGTTCGGGGGCTAATGAAAAACTGTTTTTT. As protein: CASKSGSSSGANEKLFF.

The rearrangement links TRBV28 to TRBJ1-3; no reliable D call. Germline V gene data show CDR1 as MDHEN and CDR2 as SYDVKM. Trimming removed 6 bases from V and 0 bases from J, with 24 bases in between. The CDR3 length is 19 residues. The CDR3 is CASRPIKGSGGPSGNTIYF. The CDR3 DNA follows: TGTGCCAGCAGGCCGATTAAAGGGTCCGGCGGCCCCTCTGGAAACACCATATATTTT.

This chain joins TRBV27 and TRBJ2-3; D is possibly TRBD2 (6 bases). The CDR3 runs to 17 residues. Trimming took off 2 bases at V and 10 bases at J, with 25 bases between the two ends. Germline assignment: CDR1 MNHEY and CDR2 SMNVEV (reference sequence). CDR3 DNA sequence: TGTGCCAGCAGTTTAGATGAGGGAGCGGCCGGCGGGGAGGCGCAGTATTTT. Translating gives CASSLDEGAAGGEAQYF.

The sample holds one count of this clone. The chain has TRBV9 and TRBJ2-7; 7 bases are shared with TRBD1. This CDR3 is 13 amino acids long. The V segment lost 2 bases and the J segment 3 bases; nucleotides outside the gene matches: 2. Germline assignment: CDR1 SGDLS and CDR2 YYNGEE. CDR3 sequence reads: CASSVGQDYEQYF. In DNA, the CDR3 is TGTGCCAGCAGCGTCGGACAGGACTACGAGCAGTACTTC.

The gene calls are TRBV28 and TRBJ2-1; weak D call: TRBD2 (6 bases). Deletions cut 6 bases from V and 6 bases from J, with 18 bases between. Germline V gene sequence: CDR1 MDHEN, CDR2 SYDVKM. The CDR3 is 15 residues long. The CDR3 sequence is CASSAGRIIFNEQFF. The DNA for the CDR3 is TGTGCCAGCAGCGCGGGACGGATTATATTCAATGAGCAGTTCTTC.

The chain uses TRBV28 and TRBJ2-2; 9 nucleotides agree with TRBD2. V lost 11 bases and J lost 0; bases outside the gene matches: 7. Germline V CDR1 and CDR2: MDHEN, SYDVKM. CDR3 length equals 15 residues. Here the CDR3 DNA reads TGTGCCCTTACGGCGGGAGGGCCGAACACCGGGGAGCTGTTTTTT. It is translated as CALTAGGPNTGELFF.

This clone appeared a single time. This sequence joins TRBV19 and TRBJ2-1; 12 bases agree with TRBD2. Germline V gene lookup returns CDR1 LNHDA and CDR2 SQIVND (reference sequence). V was pared by 6 bases and J by 6 bases, with 6 bases of the junction left unmatched. The CDR3 sequence is 15 residues long. The CDR3 DNA reads as TGTGCCAGTAGCCCTAGCGGGAGGGCGGGCAATGAGCAGTTCTTC. This gives the protein CASSPSGRAGNEQFF. Variable domain in full (rest from reference TRBV19 and TRBJ2-1): DGGITQSPKYLFRKEGQNVTLSCEQNLNHDAMYWYRQDPGQGLRLIYYSQIVNDFQKGDIAEGYSVSREKKESFPLTVTSAQKNPTAFYLCASSPSGRAGNEQFFGPGTRLTVL.

This clone occurred once. This chain connects TRBV6-1 to TRBJ1-5, with TRBD1 as a possible D gene (5 bases). CDR1 is MNHNS and CDR2 is SASEGT in the germline V gene. This CDR3 region has 18 residues. The germline V and J ends were trimmed by 0 bases and 0 bases, with 15 bases remaining between them. CDR3 in amino acids: CASSEADSPPNSNQPQHF. For the CDR3, the DNA is TGTGCCAGCAGTGAAGCTGACAGTCCGCCGAATAGCAATCAGCCCCAGCATTTT.

This clone has a single count. The chain uses TRBV29-1 and TRBJ1-2; 8 nucleotides align to TRBD1. CDR1 is SQVTM, CDR2 ANQGSEA, per germline. The CDR3 consists of 13 residues. Unmatched junction bases numbered 8, after V lost 6 bases and J lost 5 bases. DNA of the CDR3: TGCAGCGTGATAAACAGGGGGTTTTATGGCTACACCTTC. It is translated as CSVINRGFYGYTF.

The rearrangement uses TRBV21-1 and TRBJ1-4. TRBV21-1 is given as a pseudogene. The CDR3 sequence is 15 residues long. The CDR3 bases are TGTGCCAGCAGCAAAGAAGGGGGGAGGGATGAAAAACTGTTTTTT. Translated, it gives CASSKEGGRDEKLFF.

This clone occurred once. The chain combines TRBV29-1 with TRBJ1-3, with D possibly being TRBD1 (5 bases). Deletions cut 5 bases from V and 0 bases from J, with 11 bases between. The CDR3 consists of 14 residues. Germline assignment: CDR1 SQVTM and CDR2 ANQGSEA. CDR3 sequence: CSVIPGSSGNTIYF. CDR3 nucleotide sequence: TGCAGCGTTATCCCAGGGAGCTCTGGAAACACCATATATTTT.

The chain recombines TRBV7-2 with TRBJ2-7; D gene unclear. The V end was cut by 2 bases, the J end by 3 bases, with 11 bases between. Germline-derived CDR1 and CDR2 are SGHTA and FQGNSA. This CDR3 comprises 14 residues. The CDR3 DNA follows: TGTGCCAGCAGCTTATCGGTCGGAAACTACGAGCAGTACTTC. This sequence encodes CASSLSVGNYEQYF.

The rearrangement links TRBV6-6 to TRBJ2-1; D remains ambiguous. This CDR3 spans 15 amino acids. V lost 2 bases, J lost 0 bases, and 8 bases lay in between. Germline CDR1 MNHNY, CDR2 SVGAGI (reference sequence). The CDR3 is CASSYGSASYNEQFF. CDR3 coding DNA: TGTGCCAGCAGTTACGGGTCCGCCTCCTACAATGAGCAGTTCTTC.

The gene calls are TRBV16 and TRBJ1-2; 9 nucleotides agree with TRBD1. CDR3 length equals 13 residues. Germline CDR1 KGHSY, CDR2 FQNENV. The V segment lost 2 bases and the J segment 5 bases; nucleotides outside the gene matches: 0. CDR3 sequence reads: CASSQGTGYGYTF. The CDR3, as DNA: TGTGCCAGCAGCCAAGGGACAGGGTATGGCTACACCTTC.

The V call is TRBV18, the J call TRBJ2-1; TRBD2 agrees at 11 bases. V lost 3 bases and J lost 9; bases outside the gene matches: 10. CDR3 size: 16 residues. The V gene's germline CDR1 is KGHSH and CDR2 LQKENI. The CDR3 sequence: CASSPVGLAGSGEQFF. The CDR3 DNA sequence: TGTGCCAGCTCACCGGTCGGACTAGCGGGTTCGGGTGAGCAGTTCTTC.

This chain uses TRBV28 with TRBJ1-1; the D is unclear. The V end lost 6 bases, the J end lost 12 bases, and 17 bases lay between the germline ends. CDR3 length: 12 amino acids. From germline, CDR1 is MDHEN and CDR2 SYDVKM. The CDR3 protein is CASRAGLGMTFF. CDR3 DNA: TGTGCCAGCAGGGCCGGTTTGGGGATGACTTTCTTT.

The rearrangement links TRBV5-1 to TRBJ2-2; 7 bases agree with TRBD2. Germline-derived CDR1 and CDR2 are SGHRS and YFSETQ. CDR3 length: 16 amino acids. V was clipped by 1 base and J by 4 bases; unmatched bases: 7. CDR3 amino acids: CASSLRQLASTGELFF. The CDR3 coding sequence is TGCGCCAGCAGCTTGAGACAACTAGCGAGCACCGGGGAGCTGTTTTTT. Full variable domain (missing parts from reference TRBV5-1 and TRBJ2-2): KAGVTQTPRYLIKTRGQQVTLSCSPISGHRSVSWYQQTPGQGLQFLFEYFSETQRNKGNFPGRFSGRQFSNSRSEMNVSTLELGDSALYLCASSLRQLASTGELFFGEGSRLTVL.

The chain joins TRBV19 to TRBJ2-3; weak D call: TRBD1 (8 bases). Germline V lookup: CDR1 LNHDA, CDR2 SQIVND (reference sequence). V shed 6 bases and J shed 8 bases, with 15 bases lying between them. CDR3 length: 13 amino acids. CDR3 nucleotides: TGTGCCAGTAGGATTACAGGGGGGGTTACGCAGTATTTT. Amino acids: CASRITGGVTQYF.

The chain links TRBV27 to TRBJ1-2; possibly TRBD1 for D (6 bases). This CDR3 contains 14 residues. The germline V gene encodes CDR1 MNHEY and CDR2 SMNVEV (reference sequence). Trimming stripped 6 bases from V and 4 bases from J, with 15 bases between. The DNA of the CDR3 is TGTGCCAGCAGCCCCGACCCGGGGGCCTATGGCTACACCTTC. Its protein product is CASSPDPGAYGYTF.

The chain employs TRBV27 and TRBJ2-3; D call uncertain. The germline V and J ends were trimmed by 6 bases and 6 bases, with 13 bases remaining between them. CDR3 length: 13 amino acids. Germline CDR1 is MNHEY and CDR2 is SMNVEV (reference sequence). As DNA, the CDR3 is TGTGCCAGCAGCCCCGTTAGTTTGGATACGCAGTATTTT. Translating gives CASSPVSLDTQYF.

The genes are TRBV7-3 and TRBJ2-1, with 7 bases that match TRBD2. CDR1 is SGHTA, CDR2 FQGTGA, per germline. The CDR3 has 16 residues. With V trimmed by 1 base and J by 4 bases, 7 bases remained unmatched. The CDR3, as DNA: TGTGCCAGCAGCTTAAGGCCCGGGACTACATACAATGAGCAGTTCTTC. Protein product: CASSLRPGTTYNEQFF.

The gene calls are TRBV2 and TRBJ2-7, with 7 bases matching TRBD2. V trimming: 5 bases; J trimming: 4 bases; junction bases outside the gene matches: 8. The CDR3 extends over 14 amino acids. Germline CDR1 reads SNHLY; CDR2 reads FYNNEI. The CDR3 reads CASSNSGAAYEQYF. The CDR3 coding sequence is TGTGCCAGCAGTAACAGCGGGGCCGCGTACGAGCAGTACTTC.

This rearrangement joins TRBV7-9 to TRBJ1-2; 9 nucleotides match TRBD1. The CDR3 consists of 16 residues. CDR1 is SEHNR and CDR2 is FQNEAQ in the germline V gene (reference sequence). Trimming took 4 bases from V and 4 from J; bases not matched to a gene: 10. The CDR3 here is CASSSLGTGLSYGYTF. CDR3 nucleotides: TGTGCCAGCAGCTCGTTAGGGACAGGGTTGAGCTATGGCTACACCTTC.

This chain links TRBV27 with TRBJ1-1; possible D gene TRBD1, 6 bases. V lost 3 bases and J lost 4, with 12 bases in between. Germline V lookup: CDR1 MNHEY, CDR2 SMNVEV (reference sequence). The CDR3 consists of 14 residues. The CDR3 DNA reads TGTGCCAGCAGTTTCGGAGGGGGAGGCACTGAAGCTTTCTTT. This gives the protein CASSFGGGGTEAFF.

The chain employs TRBV18 and TRBJ2-4; TRBD1 matches at 8 bases. The CDR3 is made up of 13 amino acids. V shed 6 bases, J shed 2 bases, and the junction held 0 bases outside the gene matches. The germline gives CDR1 KGHSH, CDR2 LQKENI. This CDR3 is CASSRGPKNIQYF. CDR3 bases: TGTGCCAGCTCCAGGGGGCCCAAAAACATTCAGTACTTC.

This sequence joins TRBV28 and TRBJ2-7; D remains ambiguous. The CDR3 totals 15 residues. Looked up from germline, CDR1 is MDHEN and CDR2 is SYDVKM. V lost 5 bases, J lost 3 bases, and 17 bases lay in between. CDR3 sequence (DNA): TGTGCCAGCAGTCCCCACCCGGCCTCCCTCTACGAGCAGTACTTC. Translating it yields CASSPHPASLYEQYF.

The chain has TRBV6-4 and TRBJ1-1; TRBD1 aligns across 9 bases. Trimming at V came to 5 bases and at J to 4 bases, leaving 5 bases not matched to a gene. The CDR3 length is 14 residues. The germline CDR1 and CDR2 sequences are MRHNA and SNTAGT. For the CDR3, the DNA is TGTGCCAGCAGTCCGGGACAGGGTCCCACTGAAGCTTTCTTT. Its protein product is CASSPGQGPTEAFF.

The J gene is TRBJ1-1, the V gene TRBV7-8; D unclear. The germline CDR1 and CDR2 sequences are SGHVS and FQNEAQ. Trimming cost V 5 bases and J 1 base, with 11 bases left between them. This CDR3 spans 14 amino acids. The CDR3 loop is CASSPRAANTEAFF. CDR3 nucleotides: TGTGCCAGCAGCCCAAGGGCAGCGAACACTGAAGCTTTCTTT.